The clone carrying this TCR beta chain has only a few counts. The method was immunoSEQ multiplex PCR; TCRdb's version includes in-frame clones alone and lacks a portion of them. The sample consists of 75,000 to 100,000 clones, 75% to 90% of them appearing once. The data are from a study of blood T cell repertoires in COVID-19. Study-level background: Donors in the United States, Italy and Spain gave samples during acute or convalescent COVID-19. T cells, B-cell-depleted T cells, or PBMCs supplied cDNA or gDNA.

The V gene end was trimmed by 4 bases and the J gene end by 1 base; junction bases not matched to a gene: 5. Germline values: CDR1 SGHNT, CDR2 YYREEE (reference sequence). There are 15 residues in the CDR3. The receptor was derived from an elderly woman with acute or convalescent COVID-19. The sample comprised peripheral blood. The chain couples TRBV5-4 to TRBJ2-7, with 10 nucleotides matching TRBD1. CDR3 sequence reads: CASSRDRGLSYEQYF. The CDR3 DNA reads TGTGCCAGCAGCCGGGACAGGGGTTTATCCTACGAGCAGTACTTC.